The clone carrying this T cell receptor (beta chain) appeared a few times. The sample belongs to a study of blood T cell repertoires in COVID-19. Whole-study context: Sites across the United States, Italy and Spain contributed samples from acute and convalescent COVID-19. PBMCs, B-cell-depleted T cells, or T cells provided the cDNA or gDNA that made up the material.

Recruited during active infection, patients (from Seattle) were subsequently followed longitudinally. As handled by the study authors: Nucleated cell counts were estimated from reference gene primer amplification. Here immunoSEQ multiplex PCR was the method, and the copy in TCRdb shows in-frame clones only, minus some. V and J calls and clone size are as listed in that table; D and trimming were resolved from the DNA. This table has around 360,000 clones, around 87% appearing once. Specimen: peripheral blood. The source is a woman in her 30s with COVID-19, enrolled during active disease.

This chain's CDR3 is CAYVSGSGNTIYF. CDR3 sequence (DNA): TGTGCCTACGTCAGTGGCTCTGGAAACACCATATATTTT. The genes are TRBV30 and TRBJ1-3; D unresolved. The germline V and J ends were trimmed by 7 bases and 0 bases, with 10 bases remaining between them. Per germline, CDR1 GTSNPN and CDR2 SVGIG (reference sequence). The CDR3 runs 13 residues.